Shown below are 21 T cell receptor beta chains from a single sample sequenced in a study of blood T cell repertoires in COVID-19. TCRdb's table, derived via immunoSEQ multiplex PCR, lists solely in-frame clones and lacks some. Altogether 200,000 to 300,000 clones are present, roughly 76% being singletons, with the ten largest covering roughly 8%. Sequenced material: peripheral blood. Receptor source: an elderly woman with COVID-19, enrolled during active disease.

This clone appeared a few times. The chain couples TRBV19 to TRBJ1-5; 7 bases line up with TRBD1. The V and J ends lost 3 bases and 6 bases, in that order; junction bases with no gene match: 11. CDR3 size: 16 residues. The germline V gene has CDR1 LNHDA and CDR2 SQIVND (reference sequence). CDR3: CASSIGSTGPIQPQHF. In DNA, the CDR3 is TGTGCCAGTAGTATTGGGTCGACAGGGCCTATTCAGCCCCAGCATTTT.

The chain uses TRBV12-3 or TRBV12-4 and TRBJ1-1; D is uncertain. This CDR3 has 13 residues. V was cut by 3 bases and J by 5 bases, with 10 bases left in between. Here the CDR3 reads CASSFQVGTEAFF. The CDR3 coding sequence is TGTGCCAGCAGTTTTCAGGTCGGAACTGAAGCTTTCTTT.

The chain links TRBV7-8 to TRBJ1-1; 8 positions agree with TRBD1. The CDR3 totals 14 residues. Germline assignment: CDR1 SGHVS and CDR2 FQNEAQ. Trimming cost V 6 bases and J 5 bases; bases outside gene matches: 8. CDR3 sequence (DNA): TGTGCCAGCAGTAACAGGGGGGCAGGGACTGAAGCTTTCTTT. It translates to CASSNRGAGTEAFF.

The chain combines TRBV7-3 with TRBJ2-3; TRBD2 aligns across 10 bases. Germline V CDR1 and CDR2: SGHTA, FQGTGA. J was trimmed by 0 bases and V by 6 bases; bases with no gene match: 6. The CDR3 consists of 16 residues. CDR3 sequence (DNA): TGTGCCAGCAGGTCCACTAGCGGGGCAAGCACAGATACGCAGTATTTT. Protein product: CASRSTSGASTDTQYF. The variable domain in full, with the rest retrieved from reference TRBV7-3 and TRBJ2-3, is GAGVSQTPSNKVTEKGKYVELRCDPISGHTALYWYRQSLGQGPEFLIYFQGTGAADDSGLPNDRFFAVRPEGSVSTLKIQRTERGDSAVYLCASRSTSGASTDTQYFGPGTRLTVL.

Here the CDR3 reads CASTLDRVGELFF. CDR3 sequence (DNA): TGTGCCAGCACTCTAGACAGGGTCGGGGAGCTGTTTTTT. The chain uses TRBV2 and TRBJ2-2; 7 nucleotides line up with TRBD1. The germline CDR1 and CDR2 sequences are SNHLY and FYNNEI. CDR3 length equals 13 residues. V was clipped by 7 bases and J by 7 bases; unmatched bases: 6.

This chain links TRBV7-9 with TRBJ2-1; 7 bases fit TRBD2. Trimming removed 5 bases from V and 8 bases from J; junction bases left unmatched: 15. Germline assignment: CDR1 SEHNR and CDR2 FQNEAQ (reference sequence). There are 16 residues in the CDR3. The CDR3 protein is CASSLYLRGSKDEQFF. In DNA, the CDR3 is TGTGCCAGCAGCCTCTACCTTCGCGGGAGTAAGGATGAGCAGTTCTTC.

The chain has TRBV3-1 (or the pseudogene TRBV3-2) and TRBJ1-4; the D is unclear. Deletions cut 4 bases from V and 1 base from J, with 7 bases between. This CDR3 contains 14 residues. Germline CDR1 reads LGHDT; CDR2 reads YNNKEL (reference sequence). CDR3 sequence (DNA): TGTGCCAGCAGCCTCTATGGAACTAATGAAAAACTGTTTTTT. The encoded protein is CASSLYGTNEKLFF.

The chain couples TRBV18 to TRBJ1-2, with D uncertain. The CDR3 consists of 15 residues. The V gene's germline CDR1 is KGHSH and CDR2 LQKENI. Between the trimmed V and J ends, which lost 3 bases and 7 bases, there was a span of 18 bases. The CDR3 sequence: CASSPRERTKGGYTF. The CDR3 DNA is TGTGCCAGCTCACCGCGGGAAAGGACCAAGGGTGGCTACACCTTC.

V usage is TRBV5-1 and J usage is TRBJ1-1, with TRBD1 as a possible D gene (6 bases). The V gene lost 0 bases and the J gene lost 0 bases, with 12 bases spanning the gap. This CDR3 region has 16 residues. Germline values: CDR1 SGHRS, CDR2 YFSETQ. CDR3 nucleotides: TGCGCCAGCAGCTTGGGGCCGACAGGCATGAACACTGAAGCTTTCTTT. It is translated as CASSLGPTGMNTEAFF.

Here the CDR3 reads CASSGGEGQPQHF. For the CDR3, the DNA is TGTGCCAGCAGCGGGGGAGAGGGTCAGCCCCAGCATTTT. The rearrangement joins TRBV2 to TRBJ1-5; D may be TRBD1 (5 bases). The CDR3 contains 13 residues. The germline gives CDR1 SNHLY, CDR2 FYNNEI. V was shortened by 6 bases and J by 6 bases, with 12 bases between the two germline ends.

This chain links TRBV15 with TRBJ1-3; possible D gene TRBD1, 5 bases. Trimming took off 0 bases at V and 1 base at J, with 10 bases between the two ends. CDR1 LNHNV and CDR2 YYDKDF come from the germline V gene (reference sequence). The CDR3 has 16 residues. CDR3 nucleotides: TGTGCCACCAGCAGAGATGGGGCGGGATCTGGAAACACCATATATTTT. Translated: CATSRDGAGSGNTIYF.

The CDR3: CASSGRGAGDYGYTF. CDR3 nucleotide sequence: TGTGCCAGCAGTGGTCGGGGGGCTGGAGACTATGGCTACACCTTC. V usage is TRBV2 and J usage is TRBJ1-2, with D tentatively TRBD1 (6 bases). Trimming removed 4 bases from V and 3 bases from J, with 15 bases in between. Germline lookup yields CDR1 SNHLY and CDR2 FYNNEI. CDR3 size: 15 residues.

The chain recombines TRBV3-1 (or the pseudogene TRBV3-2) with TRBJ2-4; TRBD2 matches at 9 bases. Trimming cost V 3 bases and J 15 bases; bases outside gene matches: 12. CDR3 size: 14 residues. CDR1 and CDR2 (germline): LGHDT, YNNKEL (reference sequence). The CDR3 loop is CASSQKGGSGGRYF. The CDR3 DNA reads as TGTGCCAGCAGCCAGAAAGGGGGTAGCGGGGGTCGGTACTTC.

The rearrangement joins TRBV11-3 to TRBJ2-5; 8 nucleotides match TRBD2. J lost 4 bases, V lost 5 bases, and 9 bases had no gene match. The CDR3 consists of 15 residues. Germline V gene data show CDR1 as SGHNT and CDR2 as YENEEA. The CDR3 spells CASSPRAGVGETQYF. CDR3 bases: TGTGCCAGCAGCCCCCGAGCGGGAGTTGGAGAGACCCAGTACTTC.

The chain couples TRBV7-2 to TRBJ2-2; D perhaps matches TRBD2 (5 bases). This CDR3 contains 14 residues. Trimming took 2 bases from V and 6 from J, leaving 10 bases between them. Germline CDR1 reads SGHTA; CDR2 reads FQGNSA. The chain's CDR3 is CASSLQERSGELFF. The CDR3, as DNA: TGTGCCAGCAGCTTACAGGAGCGGTCCGGGGAGCTGTTTTTT.

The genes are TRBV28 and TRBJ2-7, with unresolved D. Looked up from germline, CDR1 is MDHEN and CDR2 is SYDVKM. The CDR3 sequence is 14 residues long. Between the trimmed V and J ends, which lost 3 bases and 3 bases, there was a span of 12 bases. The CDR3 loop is CASSFNSGLYEQYF. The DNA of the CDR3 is TGTGCCAGCAGTTTCAACAGTGGTCTCTACGAGCAGTACTTC.

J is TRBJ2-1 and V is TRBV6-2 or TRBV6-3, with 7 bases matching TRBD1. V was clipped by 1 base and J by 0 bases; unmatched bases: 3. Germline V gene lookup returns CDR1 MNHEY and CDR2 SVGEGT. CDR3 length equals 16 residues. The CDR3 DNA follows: TGTGCCAGCAGTTACTTAGGGGACAGCTCCTACAATGAGCAGTTCTTC. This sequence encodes CASSYLGDSSYNEQFF.

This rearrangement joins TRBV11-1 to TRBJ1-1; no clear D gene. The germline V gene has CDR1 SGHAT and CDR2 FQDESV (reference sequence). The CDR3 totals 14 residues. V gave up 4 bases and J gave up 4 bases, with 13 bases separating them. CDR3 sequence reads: CASSSLRVGTEAFF. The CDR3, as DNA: TGTGCCAGCAGCTCTCTGAGGGTCGGCACTGAAGCTTTCTTT.

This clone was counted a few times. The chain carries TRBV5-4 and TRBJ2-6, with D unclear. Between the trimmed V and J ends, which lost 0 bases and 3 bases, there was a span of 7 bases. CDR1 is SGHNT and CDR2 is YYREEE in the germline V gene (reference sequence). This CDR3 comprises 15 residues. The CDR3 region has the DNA TGTGCCAGCAGCTTGGCAGGTGGTGGGGCCAACGTCCTGACTTTC. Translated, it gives CASSLAGGGANVLTF. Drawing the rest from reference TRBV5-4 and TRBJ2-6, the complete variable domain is ETGVTQSPTHLIKTRGQQVTLRCSSQSGHNTVSWYQQALGQGPQFIFQYYREEENGRGNFPPRFSGLQFPNYSSELNVNALELDDSALYLCASSLAGGGANVLTFGAGSRLTVL.

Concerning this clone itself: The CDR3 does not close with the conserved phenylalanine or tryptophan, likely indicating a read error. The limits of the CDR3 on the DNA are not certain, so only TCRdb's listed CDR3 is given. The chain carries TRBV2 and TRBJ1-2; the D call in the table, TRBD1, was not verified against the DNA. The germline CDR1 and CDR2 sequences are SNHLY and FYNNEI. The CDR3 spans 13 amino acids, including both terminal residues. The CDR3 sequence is CASKSARTGRNGA.

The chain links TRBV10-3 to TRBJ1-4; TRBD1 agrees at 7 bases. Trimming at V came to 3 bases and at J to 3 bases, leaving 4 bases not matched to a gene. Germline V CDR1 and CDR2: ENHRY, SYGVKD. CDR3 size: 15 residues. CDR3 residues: CAISDSQGANEKLFF. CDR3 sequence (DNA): TGTGCCATCAGTGACTCTCAGGGGGCTAATGAAAAACTGTTTTTT.